This T cell receptor beta chain derives from a study of T-cell reconstitution after alpha-beta-depleted transplantation in children. Findings and caveats of the study: In some patients, recipient T cells and intrathymic progenitors surviving conditioning explained high day-60 diversity. The origin of alpha-beta T cells about two months after transplant was reportedly several hundred expanded graft clones.

V was pared by 0 bases and J by 8 bases, with 6 bases of the junction left unmatched. Germline CDR1 and CDR2: SGHDT and YYEEEE. The CDR3 sequence is 15 residues long. Preparation of the TCRbeta library was carried out with unique molecular identifiers. One entry per CDR3 protein results from TCRdb running MiXCR on the PCR reads. The sample includes fewer than 1 million distinct CDR3 sequences, roughly 15% of them seen just once. This clonotype was seen only a few times. No antigen is known for it. This receptor was obtained from a male patient between 5 and 17 years old who had a stem cell transplant for acute lymphoblastic leukemia, so the T cells may come from the graft donor. This chain uses TRBV5-6 with TRBJ2-1; 9 bases are shared with TRBD2. Sequencing used PBMCs, mostly from graft donor cells, obtained 360 days after TCRalphabeta/CD19-depleted stem cell transplant. CDR3 sequence reads: CASSLDSGRFDEQFF. The CDR3 DNA reads as TGTGCCAGCAGCTTGGACAGCGGGAGGTTCGATGAGCAGTTCTTC.